The rows below give T cell receptor beta chains drawn from one sample of a study of lymphopenia after photon versus proton radiotherapy. TCRdb's copy holds only in-frame clones and misses some; the assay was immunoSEQ multiplex PCR. The sample has 25,000 to 35,000 clones, approximately 87% seen once. Sequences were derived from peripheral blood, sampled from a patient treated with proton-based radiotherapy. These receptors were obtained from a woman in her fifties or sixties with cholangiocarcinoma. Some clones in this sample may be carry-over from other donors' samples. The CDR3 runs from the conserved cysteine through the conserved F or W. D genes are given only for firm matches. Rows give clone size only sometimes, using once, few, many, or a class for an expanded clone.

TRBV11-3	14	NA	NA	TRBJ2-7	CASSLGTLDNEQYF	TGTGCCAGCAGCTTAGGTACTTTGGACAACGAGCAGTACTTC
TRBV6-4	13	NA	NA	TRBJ2-1	CASSGEEEGEQFF	TGTGCCAGCAGTGGCGAGGAGGAGGGTGAGCAGTTCTTC
TRBV2	13	NA	NA	TRBJ1-1	CASSVEANTEAFF	TGTGCCAGCAGTGTAGAGGCGAACACTGAAGCTTTCTTT
TRBV11-2	16	NA	NA	TRBJ1-5	CASSLDGGTNNQPQHF	TGTGCCAGCAGCTTAGACGGCGGGACTAACAATCAGCCCCAGCATTTT
TRBV6-5	14	NA	NA	TRBJ1-1	CASTPRAGWVEAFF	TGTGCCAGCACCCCCCGGGCAGGGTGGGTTGAAGCTTTCTTT
TRBV6-5	13	NA	NA	TRBJ2-5	CATATQPKETQYF	TGTGCCACGGCTACGCAACCAAAAGAGACCCAGTACTTC
TRBV5-4	15	NA	few	TRBJ2-2	CASSAGIWGTGELFF	TGTGCCAGCAGCGCGGGAATTTGGGGCACCGGGGAGCTGTTTTTT
TRBV7-8	15	NA	few	TRBJ2-7	CASSLRGTRGYEQYF	TGTGCCAGCAGCCTTCGGGGTACCCGGGGCTACGAGCAGTACTTC
TRBV27	14	NA	few	TRBJ1-3	CASSLRQEGNTIYF	TGTGCCAGCAGCCTAAGACAGGAGGGAAACACCATATATTTT
TRBV14	17	NA	NA	TRBJ2-1	CASSHRRATGRNNEQFF	TGTGCCAGCAGCCACCGGCGGGCGACCGGAAGGAACAATGAGCAGTTCTTC
TRBV7-3	18	TRBD2	NA	TRBJ2-1	CASSLISKNRIAGGEQFF	TGTGCCAGCAGCTTAATTAGTAAAAACCGTATAGCGGGGGGTGAGCAGTTCTTC
TRBV29-1	15	NA	NA	TRBJ2-1	CSVEASGATGNEQFF	TGCAGCGTTGAAGCCTCAGGGGCAACGGGCAATGAGCAGTTCTTC
TRBV18	14	TRBD1	NA	TRBJ2-7	CASSGDRAAYEQYF	TGTGCCAGCTCTGGGGACAGGGCGGCCTACGAGCAGTACTTC
TRBV27	12	NA	NA	TRBJ2-5	CASGFLRETQYF	TGTGCCAGCGGATTCCTAAGGGAGACCCAGTACTTC
TRBV5-1	15	TRBD1	NA	TRBJ1-6	CASSLAHRGNSPLHF	TGCGCCAGCAGCTTGGCCCACAGGGGCAATTCACCCCTCCACTTT
TRBV5-6	16	TRBD2	NA	TRBJ2-3	CASSTLLAGVTDTQYF	TGTGCCAGCAGCACCTTACTAGCGGGGGTGACAGATACGCAGTATTTT
TRBV6-5	15	NA	once	TRBJ1-2	CASRGGNYLNYGYTF	TGTGCCAGCAGGGGGGGGAATTACCTAAACTATGGCTACACCTTC
TRBV7-9	13	NA	NA	TRBJ2-5	CASSLDYDGTQYF	TGTGCCAGCAGCTTAGACTATGACGGGACCCAGTACTTC
TRBV29-1	15	TRBD2	once	TRBJ2-7	CSVAQGLVKSYEQYF	TGCAGCGTTGCACAGGGACTAGTGAAGTCCTACGAGCAGTACTTC
TRBV12-5	13	NA	NA	TRBJ1-5	CASGLGWGQPQHF	TGTGCTAGTGGTTTGGGCTGGGGTCAGCCCCAGCATTTT
TRBV29-1	14	NA	NA	TRBJ1-2	CSVEDPRVYYGYTF	TGCAGCGTTGAAGACCCCAGGGTCTACTATGGCTACACCTTC
TRBV29-1	13	TRBD1	NA	TRBJ2-5	CSVGGTGLETQYF	TGCAGCGTTGGGGGGACAGGGTTAGAGACCCAGTACTTC
TRBV7-9	15	NA	few	TRBJ1-4	CASSSSGVPNEKLFF	TGTGCCAGCAGCTCTAGCGGGGTGCCTAATGAAAAACTGTTTTTT
TRBV5-6	15	NA	NA	TRBJ1-1	CASSLYSGLNTEAFF	TGTGCCAGCAGCCTTTATTCAGGGTTGAACACTGAAGCTTTCTTT
TRBV9	11	NA	NA	TRBJ1-1	CASSVPGGSFF	TGTGCCAGCAGCGTCCCTGGGGGGTCTTTCTTT
TRBV18	15	TRBD1	NA	TRBJ2-7	CASSPTGTGTYEQYF	TGTGCCAGCTCACCCACCGGGACAGGGACCTACGAGCAGTACTTC
TRBV6-6	15	NA	NA	TRBJ1-5	CASSRRGGSNQPQHF	TGTGCCAGCAGCCGGCGGGGAGGCAGCAATCAGCCCCAGCATTTT
TRBV20-1	10	NA	few	TRBJ1-1	CSARDVEAFF	TGCAGTGCTAGAGACGTAGAAGCTTTCTTT